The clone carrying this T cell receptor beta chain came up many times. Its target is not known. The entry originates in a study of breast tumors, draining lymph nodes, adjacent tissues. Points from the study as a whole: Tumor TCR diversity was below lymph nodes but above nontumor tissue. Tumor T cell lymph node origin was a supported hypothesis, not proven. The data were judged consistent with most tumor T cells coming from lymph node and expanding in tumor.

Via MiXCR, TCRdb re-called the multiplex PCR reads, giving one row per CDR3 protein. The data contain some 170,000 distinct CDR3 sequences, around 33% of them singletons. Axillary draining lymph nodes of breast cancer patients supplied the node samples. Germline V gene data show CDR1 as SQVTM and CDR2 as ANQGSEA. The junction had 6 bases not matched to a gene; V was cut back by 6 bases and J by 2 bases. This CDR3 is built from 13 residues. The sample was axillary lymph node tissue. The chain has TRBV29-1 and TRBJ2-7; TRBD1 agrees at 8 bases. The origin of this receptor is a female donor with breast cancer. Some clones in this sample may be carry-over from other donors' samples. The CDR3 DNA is TGCAGCGTCACAGACAGGGGTGCCTACGAGCAGTACTTC. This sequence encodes CSVTDRGAYEQYF.